This TCR beta chain is from a study of cytomegalovirus exposure and HLA in healthy donors. Study observations and caveats: HLA allele associations emerged for roughly 16,000 TCR beta sequences in a later analysis, at 0.05 false discovery rate.

Per germline, CDR1 MNHNS and CDR2 SASEGT. V was clipped by 8 bases and J by 2 bases, with 11 bases between them. The CDR3 is 13 amino acids. The PCR contained 60 Vbeta and 13 Jbeta primers. Clones were read by immunoSEQ multiplex PCR, and TCRdb kept only the in-frame ones, dropping some. The table has around 180,000 clones, roughly 86% seen once. As regards this clone: Its antigen is not identified.

The gene calls are TRBV6-1 and TRBJ2-3; D might be TRBD1 (5 bases). This sequence originates from a girl under 18 in good health and CMV-seropositive. Material: PBMCs. The CDR3 sequence is CASSRRVTDTQYF. CDR3 sequence (DNA): TGTGCCAGCTCCCGCAGGGTCACAGATACGCAGTATTTT.